This entry is about one T cell receptor beta chain. By how much of the sample it makes up, this clonotype is large (0.1 to 1%). The antigen this receptor binds is unknown. Base-call qualities are not available, and no considerably larger clone is one nucleotide away. V and J are trimmed by 1 base and 6 bases, and the gene matches miss 10 bases of the junction. The CDR3 contains 17 residues, cysteine and phenylalanine counted. Only the CDR3 DNA is retained, 51 bases long and in frame from the first base. The germline V gene (reference sequence) specifies MNHEY as CDR1 and SMNVEV as CDR2. Patients with localized lung adenocarcinoma, a subtype of non-small cell lung cancer, were used as donors. The margins of localized lung adenocarcinomas were where the samples came from. CD4+ T cells from tumor tissue were profiled separately from CD8+ T cells for TCR repertoire analysis. This entry belongs to a study of CD4 and CD8 cells across lung adenocarcinoma regions (dated by TCRdb to 2016 to 2018). Study-wide context: To look at intratumor heterogeneity in the T cell receptor repertoire, the study compared tumor centers against tumor margins.

The protocol used for the library was PCR. The run used a HiSeq X Ten. TCRdb reran the public reads through fastp at Q25 and MiXCR, keeping productive beta chains. A single entry per CDR3 protein holds the most common genes and DNA from its merged rows. The sample includes about 3,500 distinct CDR3 sequences, with 64% observed a single time. The ten largest account for 15% to 20% of the sample. The chain couples TRBV27 to TRBJ1-2; 11 middle bases align to TRBD1. The material sequenced was CD4+ T cells from the margin of a lung tumor. The sample's cell subset or site label is to be understood as: tumor margin region. This TCR came from a female donor with lung adenocarcinoma. The CD4 and CD8 labels of this study may be unreliable. Here the CDR3 is given as CASSLFSSGTGGDGYTF. The nucleotide sequence is TGTGCCAGCAGTTTATTCTCCTCCGGGACAGGGGGAGATGGCTACACCTTC.